What follows are 5 T cell receptor beta chains derived from one specimen sequenced in a study of T cell responses to AZD1222 COVID-19 vaccine (TCRdb year 2021). The time point label on this specimen signifies: baseline before first vaccination. Libraries were prepared through the immunoSEQ multiplex PCR assay. TCRdb limited this immuneACCESS table to in-frame rearrangements with V and J called. A share of clones is missing; checked studies link under half to unresolved V genes, and the rest is unexplained. In this sample the table shows tens of thousands of clones, approximately 81% of which occur a single time. The ten top clones hold around 20% of the sample. The sample in question was peripheral blood, obtained on day 0 of AZD1222 vaccination. The receptors stem from an adult in good health.

This rearrangement joins TRBV29-1 to TRBJ2-7, with TRBD2 matching 9 bases. In germline, CDR1 is SQVTM, CDR2 ANQGSEA. The CDR3 runs 14 residues. The V segment lost 6 bases and the J segment 2 bases; nucleotides outside the gene matches: 8. The CDR3 region has the DNA TGCAGCGTGAGGAGACTAGCGGCTCCCTACGAGCAGTACTTC. Protein product: CSVRRLAAPYEQYF.

V usage is TRBV6-6 and J usage is TRBJ1-3; D is possibly TRBD1 (6 bases). The ends were cut back, 4 bases at V and 4 bases at J, with 14 bases in the middle. This CDR3 has 15 residues. Germline CDR1 and CDR2: MNHNY and SVGAGI (reference sequence). CDR3 DNA sequence: TGTGCCAGCAGTTGGGCTACAGGGCACGGAAACACCATATATTTT. Its protein product is CASSWATGHGNTIYF.

The chain recombines TRBV30 with TRBJ1-5; the D gene is possibly TRBD1 (6 bases). Trimming took 3 bases from V and 9 from J, leaving 12 bases between them. Germline values: CDR1 GTSNPN, CDR2 SVGIG (reference sequence). The CDR3 extends over 12 amino acids. The CDR3 loop reads CAWSQGRRPQHF. CDR3 coding DNA: TGTGCCTGGAGCCAGGGGAGACGGCCCCAGCATTTT.

This clone has only a few counts. The chain joins TRBV5-1 to TRBJ2-7, with a tentative D call TRBD2 (5 bases). V was clipped by 0 bases and J by 6 bases, with 7 bases between them. This CDR3 spans 12 amino acids. The V gene's germline CDR1 is SGHRS and CDR2 YFSETQ. CDR3 sequence reads: CASSLAGSEQYF. CDR3 in DNA: TGCGCCAGCAGCTTGGCGGGAAGCGAGCAGTACTTC.

This clone was picked up a small number of times. The chain combines TRBV29-1 with TRBJ1-2, with TRBD1 identical over 10 bases. With V trimmed by 6 bases and J by 2 bases, 12 bases remained unmatched. This CDR3 comprises 16 residues. Germline lookup yields CDR1 SQVTM and CDR2 ANQGSEA. The CDR3 region has the DNA TGCAGCGTGCCCCGGGACAGGGGATCCCACAACTATGGCTACACCTTC. Its protein is CSVPRDRGSHNYGYTF.